The rows below give T cell receptor beta chains drawn from one sample of a study of T-cell reconstitution after alpha-beta-depleted transplantation in children. Each CDR3 protein gets one entry after TCRdb re-called the PCR reads with MiXCR. The table has about 600,000 distinct CDR3 sequences, over 10% seen once; the top ten hold over 2%. The sample consisted of PBMCs, mostly from graft donor cells, taken 360 days after TCRalphabeta/CD19-depleted stem cell transplant. These receptors were obtained from a male patient aged 5 to 17 who had a stem cell transplant for acute myeloid leukemia, so the T cells may come from the graft donor. Each CDR3 is given without its conserved first and last residue. The order of the fields is V gene, J gene, CDR3 protein.

TRBV7-6	TRBJ2-1	ASSSANEQF
TRBV7-9	TRBJ2-7	ASSFSTRREGPGYEQY
TRBV5-1	TRBJ1-1	ASSWGQGMNTEAF
TRBV6-2/TRBV6-3	TRBJ2-7	ASSYWTSGSGEQY
TRBV5-6	TRBJ1-2	ASSGKSRGVDYGYT
TRBV12-3/TRBV12-4	TRBJ2-1	ASSFPVGDGYNEQF
TRBV6-2/TRBV6-3	TRBJ2-3	ASSYGVSTSGTDTQY
TRBV20-1	TRBJ2-2	SATTSRNTGELF
TRBV18	TRBJ2-5	ASSPVKETQY
TRBV29-1	TRBJ2-1	STTEDAYNEQF
TRBV28	TRBJ1-5	ASSLGGRGLNQPQH